The T cell receptor beta chain described here comes from a study of cytomegalovirus exposure and HLA in healthy donors. Despite likely unrecorded immune exposures, the donors were nominally healthy at the time of sampling. The PCR contained 60 Vbeta and 13 Jbeta primers. Using immunoSEQ multiplex PCR, the repertoire was profiled, and TCRdb retains in-frame clones only, with some absent. This sample yields tens of thousands of clones, of which less than 80% are seen a single time; around an eighth belongs to the top ten. Study-wide points: As a later analysis revealed, the rate of TCR association differed by HLA locus, with DRB1 most and HLA-C fewest. Cytomegalovirus-associated status was assigned to about 160 TCR beta chains. A later analysis reportedly identified an Asian-associated ancestry cluster as carrying fewer N-insertions than the approximately 640-donor mean.

A few counts support this clone. The antigen is not known. V was shortened by 6 bases and J by 4 bases, with 3 bases between the two germline ends. This CDR3 spans 11 amino acids. The germline gives CDR1 MNHEY, CDR2 SVGAGI. Input material: PBMCs. The clonotype originates from a woman aged 40 to 50 in good health and CMV-seropositive. This chain uses TRBV6-5 with TRBJ2-2, with D hard to call. This CDR3 is CASSRTGELFF. CDR3 in DNA: TGTGCCAGCAGCCGCACCGGGGAGCTGTTTTTT.